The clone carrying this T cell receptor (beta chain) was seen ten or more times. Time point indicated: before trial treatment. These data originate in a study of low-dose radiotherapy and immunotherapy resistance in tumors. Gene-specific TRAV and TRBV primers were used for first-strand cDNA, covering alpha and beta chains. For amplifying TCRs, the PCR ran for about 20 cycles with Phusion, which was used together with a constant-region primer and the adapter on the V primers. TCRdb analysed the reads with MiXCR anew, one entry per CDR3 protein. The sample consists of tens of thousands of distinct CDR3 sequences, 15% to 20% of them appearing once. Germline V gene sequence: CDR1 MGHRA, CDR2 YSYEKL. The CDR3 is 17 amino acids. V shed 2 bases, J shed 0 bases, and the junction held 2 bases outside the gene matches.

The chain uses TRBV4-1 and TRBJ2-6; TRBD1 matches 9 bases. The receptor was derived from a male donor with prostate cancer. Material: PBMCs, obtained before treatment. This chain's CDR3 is CASSQRQGGSGANVLTF. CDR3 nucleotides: TGCGCCAGCAGCCAAAGACAGGGGGGCTCTGGGGCCAACGTCCTGACTTTC.